In this sample, the clone carrying this TCR beta chain turned up a few times. What it binds is not known. These data belong to a study of T cell responses to AZD1222 COVID-19 vaccine. General study results and limits: The sample set comprised mostly white British donors with more females, and clonal diversity was possibly underestimated.

Profiled with immunoSEQ multiplex PCR; TCRdb holds only in-frame clones, not every one. The profile shows approximately 200,000 clones, 85% to 90% of them singletons. The sample in question was peripheral blood, obtained on day 0 of MenACWY control vaccination. This sequence originates from an adult in good health.

In DNA form, the CDR3 reads TGTGCCAGCGACCCCCTTGGGACTAGCGCAAATGAGCAGTTCTTC. Translation: CASDPLGTSANEQFF. The rearrangement uses TRBV28 and TRBJ2-1, with TRBD2 matching 10 bases. Germline V gene lookup returns CDR1 MDHEN and CDR2 SYDVKM. V lost 8 bases, J lost 7 bases, and 11 bases stayed unmatched. The CDR3 extends over 15 amino acids.